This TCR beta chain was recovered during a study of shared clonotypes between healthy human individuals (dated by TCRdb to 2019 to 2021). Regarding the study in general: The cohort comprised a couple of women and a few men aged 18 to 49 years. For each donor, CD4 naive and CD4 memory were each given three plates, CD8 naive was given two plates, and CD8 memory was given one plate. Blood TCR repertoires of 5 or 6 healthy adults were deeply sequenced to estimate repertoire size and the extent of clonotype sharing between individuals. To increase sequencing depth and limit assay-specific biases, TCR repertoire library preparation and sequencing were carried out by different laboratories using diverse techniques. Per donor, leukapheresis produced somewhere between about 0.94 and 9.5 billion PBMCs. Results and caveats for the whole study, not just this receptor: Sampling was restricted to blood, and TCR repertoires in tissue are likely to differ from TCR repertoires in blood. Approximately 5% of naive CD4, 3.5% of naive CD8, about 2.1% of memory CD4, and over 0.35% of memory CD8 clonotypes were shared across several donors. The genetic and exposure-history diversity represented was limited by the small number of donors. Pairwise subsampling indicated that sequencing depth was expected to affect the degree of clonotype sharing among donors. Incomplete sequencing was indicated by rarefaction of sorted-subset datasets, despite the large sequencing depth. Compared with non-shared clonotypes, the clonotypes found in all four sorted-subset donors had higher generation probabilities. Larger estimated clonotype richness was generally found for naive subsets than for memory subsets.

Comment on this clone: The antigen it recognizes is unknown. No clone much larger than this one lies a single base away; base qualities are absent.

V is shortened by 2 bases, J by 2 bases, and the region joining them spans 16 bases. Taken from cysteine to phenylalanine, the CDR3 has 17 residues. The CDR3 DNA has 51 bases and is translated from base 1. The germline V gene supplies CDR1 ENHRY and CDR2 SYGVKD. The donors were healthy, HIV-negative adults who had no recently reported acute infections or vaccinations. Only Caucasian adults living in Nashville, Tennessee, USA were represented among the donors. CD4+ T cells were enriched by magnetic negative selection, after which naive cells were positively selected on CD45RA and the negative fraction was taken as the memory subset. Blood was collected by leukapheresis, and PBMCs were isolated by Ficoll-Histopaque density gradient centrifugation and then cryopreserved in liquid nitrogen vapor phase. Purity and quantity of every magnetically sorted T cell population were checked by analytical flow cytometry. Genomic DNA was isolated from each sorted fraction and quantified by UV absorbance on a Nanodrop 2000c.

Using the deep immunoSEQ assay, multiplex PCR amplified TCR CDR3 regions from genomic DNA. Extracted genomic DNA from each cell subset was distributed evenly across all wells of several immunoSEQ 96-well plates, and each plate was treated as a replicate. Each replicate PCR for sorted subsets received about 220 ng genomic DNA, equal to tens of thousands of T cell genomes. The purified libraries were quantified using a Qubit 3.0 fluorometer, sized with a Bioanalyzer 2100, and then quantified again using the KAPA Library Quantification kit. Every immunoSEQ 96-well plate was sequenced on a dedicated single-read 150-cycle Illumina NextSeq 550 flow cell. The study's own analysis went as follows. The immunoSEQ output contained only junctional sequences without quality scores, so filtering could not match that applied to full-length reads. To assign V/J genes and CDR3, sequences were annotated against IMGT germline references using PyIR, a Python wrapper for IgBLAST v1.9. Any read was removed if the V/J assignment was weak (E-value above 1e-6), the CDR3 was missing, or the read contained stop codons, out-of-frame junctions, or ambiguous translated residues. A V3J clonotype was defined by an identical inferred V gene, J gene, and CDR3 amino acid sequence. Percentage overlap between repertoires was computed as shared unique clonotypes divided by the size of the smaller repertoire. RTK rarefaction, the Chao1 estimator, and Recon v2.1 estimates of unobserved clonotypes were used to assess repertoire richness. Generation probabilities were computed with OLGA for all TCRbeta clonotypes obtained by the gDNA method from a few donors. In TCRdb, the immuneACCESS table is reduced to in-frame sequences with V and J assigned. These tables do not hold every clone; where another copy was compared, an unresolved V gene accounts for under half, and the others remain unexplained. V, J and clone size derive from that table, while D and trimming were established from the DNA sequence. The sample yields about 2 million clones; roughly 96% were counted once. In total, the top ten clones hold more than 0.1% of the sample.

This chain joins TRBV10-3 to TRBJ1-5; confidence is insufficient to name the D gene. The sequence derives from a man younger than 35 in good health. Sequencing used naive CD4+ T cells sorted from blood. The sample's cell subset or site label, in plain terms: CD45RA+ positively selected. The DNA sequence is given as TGTGCCATCAGTGAGACGGTACGGCGGTTAGGCAATCAGCCCCAGCATTTT. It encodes CAISETVRRLGNQPQHF.